These T cell receptor beta chains were read from a single sample in a study of response to subunit inactivated influenza vaccine. TCRdb ran MiXCR on the RT-PCR reads and lists one entry per CDR3 protein. The profile shows roughly 500,000 distinct CDR3 sequences, 15% to 20% of them singletons. The starting material was CD4+ T cells sorted from PBMCs, obtained less than 30 months after vaccination. All receptors come from a man in his fifties or sixties who received an inactivated influenza vaccine. CDR3s include the opening cysteine and the closing phenylalanine or tryptophan. The order of the fields is clone size, D gene, V gene, J gene, CDR3 protein, CDR3 DNA. D genes are given only for firm matches. Size is omitted from some rows. Given values are once, few, many or a class for expanded clones.

clone size: -; D gene: -; V gene: TRBV6-1; J gene: TRBJ2-7; CDR3 protein: CASSEPAETYEQYF; CDR3 DNA: TGTGCCAGCAGTGAGCCAGCGGAAACCTACGAGCAGTACTTC
clone size: -; D gene: -; V gene: TRBV7-9; J gene: TRBJ1-2; CDR3 protein: CASSLGIGYGYTF; CDR3 DNA: TGTGCCAGCAGCTTAGGGATAGGGTATGGCTACACCTTC
clone size: -; D gene: TRBD1; V gene: TRBV4-2; J gene: TRBJ2-4; CDR3 protein: CASSLHGTGENIQYF; CDR3 DNA: TGTGCCAGCAGCCTTCACGGGACAGGGGAAAACATTCAGTACTTC
clone size: many; D gene: -; V gene: TRBV7-2; J gene: TRBJ2-7; CDR3 protein: CASSLARETEQYF; CDR3 DNA: TGTGCCAGCAGCTTAGCGAGAGAGACAGAGCAGTACTTC
clone size: many; D gene: TRBD1; V gene: TRBV18; J gene: TRBJ2-1; CDR3 protein: CASSPGTGIYNEQFF; CDR3 DNA: TGTGCCAGCTCACCCGGGACAGGTATATACAATGAGCAGTTCTTC
clone size: -; D gene: -; V gene: TRBV6-5; J gene: TRBJ1-1; CDR3 protein: CASSFRELNTEAFF; CDR3 DNA: TGTGCCAGCAGTTTTCGGGAGTTGAACACTGAAGCTTTCTTT
clone size: -; D gene: TRBD2; V gene: TRBV5-1; J gene: TRBJ2-1; CDR3 protein: CASSLAPAGNNEQFF; CDR3 DNA: TGCGCCAGCAGCTTGGCCCCAGCGGGGAACAATGAGCAGTTCTTC
clone size: few; D gene: -; V gene: TRBV7-9; J gene: TRBJ1-4; CDR3 protein: CASSLASQGRVGEKLFF; CDR3 DNA: TGTGCCAGCAGCTTAGCATCCCAGGGGAGAGTTGGCGAAAAACTGTTTTTT
clone size: -; D gene: -; V gene: TRBV7-9; J gene: TRBJ2-1; CDR3 protein: CASSSQGGAYNEQFF; CDR3 DNA: TGTGCCAGCAGCTCACAGGGTGGGGCCTACAATGAGCAGTTCTTC
clone size: few; D gene: TRBD1; V gene: TRBV23-1; J gene: TRBJ1-5; CDR3 protein: CASSLLWTGENQPQHF; CDR3 DNA: TGCGCCAGCAGCCTCCTGTGGACAGGGGAAAATCAGCCCCAGCATTTT
clone size: many; D gene: -; V gene: TRBV7-9; J gene: TRBJ1-1; CDR3 protein: CASSLQGPNTEAFF; CDR3 DNA: TGTGCCAGCAGCTTACAGGGACCGAACACTGAAGCTTTCTTT